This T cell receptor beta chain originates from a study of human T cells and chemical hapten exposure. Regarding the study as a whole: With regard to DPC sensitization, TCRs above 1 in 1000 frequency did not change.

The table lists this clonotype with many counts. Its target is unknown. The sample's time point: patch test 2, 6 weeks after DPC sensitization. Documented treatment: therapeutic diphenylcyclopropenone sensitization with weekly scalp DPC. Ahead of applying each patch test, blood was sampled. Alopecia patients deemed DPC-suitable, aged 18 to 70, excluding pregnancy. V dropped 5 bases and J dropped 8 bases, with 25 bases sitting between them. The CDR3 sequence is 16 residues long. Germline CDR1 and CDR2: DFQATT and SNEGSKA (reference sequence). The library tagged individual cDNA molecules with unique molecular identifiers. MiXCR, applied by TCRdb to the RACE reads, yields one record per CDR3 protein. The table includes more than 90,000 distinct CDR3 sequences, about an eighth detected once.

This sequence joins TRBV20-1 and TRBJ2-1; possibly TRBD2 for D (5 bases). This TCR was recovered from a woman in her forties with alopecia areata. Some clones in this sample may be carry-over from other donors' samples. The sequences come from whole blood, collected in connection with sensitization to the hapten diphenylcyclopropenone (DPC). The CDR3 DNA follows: TGCAGTGCTGAACAACCCCTCGGGAAAGCTTTTGATGAGCAGTTCTTC. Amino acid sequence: CSAEQPLGKAFDEQFF.